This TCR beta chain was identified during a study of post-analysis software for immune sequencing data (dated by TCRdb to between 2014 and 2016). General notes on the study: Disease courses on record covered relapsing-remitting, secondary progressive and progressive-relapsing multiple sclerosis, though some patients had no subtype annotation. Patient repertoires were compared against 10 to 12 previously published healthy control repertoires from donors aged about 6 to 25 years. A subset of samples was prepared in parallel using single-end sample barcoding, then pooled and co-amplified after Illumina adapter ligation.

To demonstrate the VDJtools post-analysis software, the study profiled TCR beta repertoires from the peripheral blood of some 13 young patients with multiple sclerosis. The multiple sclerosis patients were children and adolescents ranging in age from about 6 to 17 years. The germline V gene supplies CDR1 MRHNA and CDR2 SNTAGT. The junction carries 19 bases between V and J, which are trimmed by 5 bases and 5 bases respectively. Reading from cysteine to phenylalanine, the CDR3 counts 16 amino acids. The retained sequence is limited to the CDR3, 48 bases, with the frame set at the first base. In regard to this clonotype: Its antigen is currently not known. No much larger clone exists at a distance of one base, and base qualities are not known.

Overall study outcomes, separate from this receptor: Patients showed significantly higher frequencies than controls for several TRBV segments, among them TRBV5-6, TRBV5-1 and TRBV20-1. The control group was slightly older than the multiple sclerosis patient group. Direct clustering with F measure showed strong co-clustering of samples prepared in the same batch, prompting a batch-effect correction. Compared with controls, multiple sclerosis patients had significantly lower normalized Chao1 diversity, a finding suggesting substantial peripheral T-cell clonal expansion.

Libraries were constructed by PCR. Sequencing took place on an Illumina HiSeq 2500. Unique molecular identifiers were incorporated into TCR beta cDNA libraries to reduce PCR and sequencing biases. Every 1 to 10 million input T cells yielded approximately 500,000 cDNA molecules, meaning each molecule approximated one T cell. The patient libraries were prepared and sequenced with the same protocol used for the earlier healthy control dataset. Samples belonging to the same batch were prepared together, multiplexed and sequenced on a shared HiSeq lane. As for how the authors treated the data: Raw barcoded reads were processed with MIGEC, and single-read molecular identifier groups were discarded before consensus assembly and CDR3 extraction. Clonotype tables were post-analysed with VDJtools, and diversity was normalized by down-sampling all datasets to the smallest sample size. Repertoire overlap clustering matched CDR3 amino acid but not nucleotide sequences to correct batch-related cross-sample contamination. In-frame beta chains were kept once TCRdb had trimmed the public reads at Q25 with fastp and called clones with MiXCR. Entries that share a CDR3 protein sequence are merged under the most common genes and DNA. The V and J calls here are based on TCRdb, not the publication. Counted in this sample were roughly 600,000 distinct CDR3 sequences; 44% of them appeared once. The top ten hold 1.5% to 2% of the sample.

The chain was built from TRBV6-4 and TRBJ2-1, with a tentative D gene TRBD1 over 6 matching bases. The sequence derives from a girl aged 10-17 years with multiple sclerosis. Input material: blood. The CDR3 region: CASSNRAGTPNNEQFF. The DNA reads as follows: TGTGCCAGCAGTAACAGGGCGGGCACCCCCAACAATGAGCAGTTCTTC.